The 30 T cell receptor beta chains listed next were all sequenced from one sample in a study of T-cell memory formation after mild COVID-19. MiXCR, run by TCRdb on the 5' RACE reads, gives a single entry per CDR3 protein. In the table there are about 540,000 distinct CDR3 sequences, roughly 22% of which are singletons. Input material: PBMCs or a T cell subset sorted from them (not recorded which). The receptor set was obtained from an adult woman who had mild COVID-19 (a few samples of this study predate the infection). Cell type and time point are not known.

J is TRBJ1-3 and V is TRBV6-6; D might be TRBD1 (6 bases). CDR3 length: 15 amino acids. Germline V gene sequence: CDR1 MNHNY, CDR2 SVGAGI (reference sequence). V dropped 6 bases and J dropped 4 bases, with 16 bases sitting between them. The CDR3 region is CASSRQAAPGNTIYF. In nucleotides, the CDR3 is TGTGCCAGCAGCCGACAGGCCGCCCCGGGAAACACCATATATTTT.

This sequence joins TRBV5-6 and TRBJ2-2, with no clear D. Germline CDR1 SGHDT, CDR2 YYEEEE. The V and J ends lost 0 bases and 6 bases respectively, with 6 bases between them. The CDR3 is 13 amino acids. The CDR3 spells CASSLVAPGELFF. The CDR3 DNA follows: TGTGCCAGCAGCTTGGTGGCCCCCGGGGAGCTGTTTTTT.

In nucleotides, the CDR3 is TGTGCCAGCAGCTTCGCCGGGACAGGCACCTCTAGAGCCTACAATGAGCAGTTCTTC. This gives the protein CASSFAGTGTSRAYNEQFF. The V call is TRBV7-9, the J call TRBJ2-1; 8 bases line up with TRBD1. V lost 3 bases and J lost 2; bases outside the gene matches: 15. Germline V gives CDR1 SEHNR, CDR2 FQNEAQ (reference sequence). The CDR3 loop spans 19 amino acids.

This CDR3 is CASSLTQGQPQHF. DNA of the CDR3: TGTGCCAGCAGCTTAACCCAGGGACAGCCCCAGCATTTT. The chain couples TRBV7-2 to TRBJ1-5, with a possible D match to TRBD1 (5 bases). This CDR3 region has 13 residues. Trimming stripped 2 bases from V and 7 bases from J, with 9 bases between. CDR1 is SGHTA, CDR2 FQGNSA, per germline.

The chain recombines TRBV12-3 or TRBV12-4 with TRBJ2-3; D possibly corresponds to TRBD2 (6 bases). The CDR3 consists of 14 residues. V dropped 5 bases and J dropped 1 base, with 10 bases sitting between them. In DNA form, the CDR3 reads TGTGCCAGCAGTCGGGACTCGGGCACAGATACGCAGTATTTT. Its protein is CASSRDSGTDTQYF.

In this sample, this clonotype turned up many times. The chain couples TRBV5-1 to TRBJ2-5; the D gene could be TRBD1 or TRBD2 (5 bases each). There are 14 residues in the CDR3. Germline CDR1 is SGHRS and CDR2 is YFSETQ. The germline V and J ends were trimmed by 1 base and 4 bases, with 11 bases remaining between them. Here the CDR3 reads CASSLPGTGETQYF. The CDR3 DNA is TGCGCCAGCAGCTTGCCAGGGACCGGAGAGACCCAGTACTTC.

The rearrangement uses TRBV30 and TRBJ1-1; D gene ambiguous. This CDR3 spans 13 amino acids. V gave up 2 bases and J gave up 6 bases, with 13 bases separating them. Germline assignment: CDR1 GTSNPN and CDR2 SVGIG (reference sequence). The CDR3 loop reads CAWSPTWIAEAFF. For the CDR3, the DNA is TGTGCCTGGAGTCCTACATGGATTGCTGAAGCTTTCTTT.

The chain carries TRBV4-3 and TRBJ2-7; 15 bases fit TRBD2. Germline trimming cut 3 bases from V and 2 bases from J; bases unmatched to any gene: 14. The CDR3 covers 20 residues. CDR1 is LGHNA, CDR2 YSLEER, per germline. CDR3 in amino acids: CASSHHPGLAGGPATYEQYF. CDR3 nucleotides: TGCGCCAGCAGCCACCACCCGGGACTAGCGGGAGGCCCTGCCACCTACGAGCAGTACTTC.

There are many counts of this clonotype. The rearrangement uses TRBV7-3 and TRBJ2-1, with D perhaps TRBD2 (7 bases). The CDR3 contains 15 residues. Germline CDR1 is SGHTA and CDR2 is FQGTGA. V shed 5 bases and J shed 7 bases, with 18 bases lying between them. In DNA, the CDR3 is TGTGCCAGCAGCCCAAGGGGGGGGAGGTGGAATGAGCAGTTCTTC. Translating gives CASSPRGGRWNEQFF.

This clonotype appeared a few times. The chain carries TRBV24-1 and TRBJ2-1; 9 bases map to TRBD1. This CDR3 contains 16 residues. After removal of 4 bases from V and 3 bases from J, the junction contained 6 bases not matched to a gene. Germline loops: CDR1 KGHDR, CDR2 SFDVKD. CDR3 nucleotide sequence: TGTGCCACCAGTGACACCGGGACAGGGTTCTACAATGAGCAGTTCTTC. Its translation: CATSDTGTGFYNEQFF.

This clonotype came up a few times. The chain uses TRBV4-1 and TRBJ2-1; 15 bases are a match to TRBD2. This CDR3 has 17 residues. V lost 10 bases, J lost 0 bases, and 7 bases stayed unmatched. Germline V gene sequence: CDR1 MGHRA, CDR2 YSYEKL. CDR3 loop: CATRGLAGGRSYNEQFF. The CDR3 DNA reads as TGCGCCACCAGGGGACTAGCGGGGGGCCGCTCCTACAATGAGCAGTTCTTC.

A few counts support this clonotype. The V and J genes are TRBV7-8 and TRBJ2-1; D unresolved. V was shortened by 1 base and J by 8 bases, with 12 bases between the two germline ends. CDR1 SGHVS and CDR2 FQNEAQ come from the germline V gene. The CDR3 sequence is 14 residues long. The CDR3: CASSLEGRWDEQFF. The CDR3 DNA sequence: TGTGCCAGCAGCTTAGAGGGCCGCTGGGATGAGCAGTTCTTC.

This clonotype occurred a few times. V usage is TRBV6-6 and J usage is TRBJ2-5; no reliable D call. CDR1 MNHNY and CDR2 SVGAGI come from the germline V gene (reference sequence). This CDR3 has 16 residues. Trimming removed 6 bases from V and 1 base from J, with 18 bases in between. The CDR3 DNA reads TGTGCCAGCAGGTCCGGTCCCCATGCGCCCCAAGAGACCCAGTACTTC. Translated, it gives CASRSGPHAPQETQYF.

This chain joins TRBV5-1 and TRBJ2-1; TRBD2 might be the D (6 bases). The CDR3 contains 13 residues. V was trimmed by 6 bases and J by 2 bases, leaving 9 bases between them. Germline assignment: CDR1 SGHRS and CDR2 YFSETQ. DNA for the CDR3: TGCGCCAGCAATCGGGGGACCTACAATGAGCAGTTCTTC. As protein: CASNRGTYNEQFF.

J is TRBJ2-1 and V is TRBV30; D is undetermined. Germline V CDR1 and CDR2: GTSNPN, SVGIG (reference sequence). This CDR3 region has 11 residues. V was clipped by 1 base and J by 10 bases, with 8 bases between them. CDR3 in amino acids: CAWSAIWEQFF. The CDR3 nucleotides read TGTGCCTGGAGTGCCATTTGGGAGCAGTTCTTC. Full variable domain (missing parts from reference TRBV30 and TRBJ2-1): SQTIHQWPATLVQPVGSPLSLECTVEGTSNPNLYWYRQAAGRGLQLLFYSVGIGQISSEVPQNLSASRPQDRQFILSSKKLLLSDSGFYLCAWSAIWEQFFGPGTRLTVL.

The chain carries TRBV29-1 and TRBJ1-1; 8 bases are a match to TRBD1. There are 15 residues in the CDR3. The junction had 9 bases not matched to a gene; V was cut back by 6 bases and J by 0 bases. Per germline, CDR1 SQVTM and CDR2 ANQGSEA. The CDR3 DNA reads TGCAGCGTAAACGGGCGACAGGGGATGAACACTGAAGCTTTCTTT. Translating gives CSVNGRQGMNTEAFF. The full variable domain, its missing parts supplied by reference TRBV29-1 and TRBJ1-1, is SAVISQKPSRDICQRGTSLTIQCQVDSQVTMMFWYRQQPGQSLTLIATANQGSEATYESGFVIDKFPISRPNLTFSTLTVSNMSPEDSSIYLCSVNGRQGMNTEAFFGQGTRLTVV.

Many counts were recorded for this clonotype. The chain employs TRBV7-3 and TRBJ2-2; D is unclear. Germline CDR1 is SGHTA and CDR2 is FQGTGA. Trimming cost V 5 bases and J 3 bases, with 4 bases left between them. The CDR3 loop spans 12 amino acids. The CDR3 coding sequence is TGTGCCAGCAGCCGGTACACCGGGGAGCTGTTTTTT. Protein: CASSRYTGELFF.

The CDR3, as DNA: TGTGCCAGCAGCTCCTGGACTGAGGGGGAGACCCAGTACTTC. Residues: CASSSWTEGETQYF. The chain has TRBV11-3 and TRBJ2-5; the D call may be TRBD1 or TRBD2 (5 bases each). Germline values: CDR1 SGHNT, CDR2 YENEEA. The CDR3 totals 14 residues. V was clipped by 4 bases and J by 5 bases, with 14 bases between them.

This clonotype has only a few counts. This chain uses TRBV6-6 with TRBJ2-7; 7 bases match TRBD2. This CDR3 spans 14 amino acids. Germline V gene lookup returns CDR1 MNHNY and CDR2 SVGAGI (reference sequence). The V and J ends lost 6 bases and 3 bases, in that order; junction bases with no gene match: 8. As DNA, the CDR3 is TGTGCCAGCAGAGTAGCGGGCAATTACTACGAGCAGTACTTC. This translates into CASRVAGNYYEQYF.

This clonotype turned up a few times. The V call is TRBV29-1, the J call TRBJ2-5, with D possibly matching TRBD1 (6 bases). V gave up 1 base and J gave up 0 bases, with 15 bases separating them. CDR1 is SQVTM, CDR2 ANQGSEA, per germline. The CDR3 extends over 16 amino acids. CDR3 nucleotides: TGCAGCGTTGAAGGCCTCCGAGGGGGTTACCAAGAGACCCAGTACTTC. This translates into CSVEGLRGGYQETQYF. Full variable domain (remainder filled in from reference TRBV29-1 and TRBJ2-5): SAVISQKPSRDICQRGTSLTIQCQVDSQVTMMFWYRQQPGQSLTLIATANQGSEATYESGFVIDKFPISRPNLTFSTLTVSNMSPEDSSIYLCSVEGLRGGYQETQYFGPGTRLLVL.

A few counts support this clonotype. The V and J genes are TRBV19 and TRBJ2-1; 10 bases are shared with TRBD1. The germline CDR1 and CDR2 sequences are LNHDA and SQIVND (reference sequence). V trimming: 6 bases; J trimming: 9 bases; junction bases outside the gene matches: 11. This CDR3 is built from 15 residues. CDR3 nucleotide sequence: TGTGCCAGTAGCATGACAGGGGGCACGGGGAGTGAGCAGTTCTTC. It yields the protein CASSMTGGTGSEQFF.

V is TRBV24-1 and J is TRBJ2-2; D may be TRBD2 (6 bases). This CDR3 contains 17 residues. Germline CDR1 is KGHDR and CDR2 is SFDVKD. The V and J ends lost 4 bases and 0 bases respectively, with 14 bases between them. CDR3 sequence: CATSDPSGSPNTGELFF. In DNA form, the CDR3 reads TGTGCCACCAGTGACCCATCCGGGAGCCCGAACACCGGGGAGCTGTTTTTT.

This clonotype was recorded many times. J is TRBJ2-1 and V is TRBV6-6; 11 nucleotides match TRBD1. CDR1 MNHNY and CDR2 SVGAGI come from the germline V gene (reference sequence). V lost 6 bases and J lost 6; bases outside the gene matches: 4. The CDR3 totals 14 residues. The CDR3 DNA follows: TGTGCCAGCAGGGTCGGGACAGGGGGCAATGAGCAGTTCTTC. Translated, it gives CASRVGTGGNEQFF.

The chain couples TRBV6-5 to TRBJ2-7, with 10 bases lining up with TRBD1. J was trimmed by 2 bases and V by 4 bases; bases with no gene match: 8. Per germline, CDR1 MNHEY and CDR2 SVGAGI. The CDR3 is made up of 16 amino acids. For the CDR3, the DNA is TGTGCCAGCAGTTCGTCGGCGGGACAGGGGCCCTACGAGCAGTACTTC. It codes for CASSSSAGQGPYEQYF.

The gene calls are TRBV6-6 and TRBJ2-7; tentative D call: TRBD2 (6 bases). CDR1 and CDR2 from the germline V gene are MNHNY and SVGAGI (reference sequence). This CDR3 spans 15 amino acids. Trimming took off 2 bases at V and 4 bases at J, with 15 bases between the two ends. This CDR3 is CASSYPGGLIYEQYF. The CDR3 DNA is TGTGCCAGCAGTTACCCCGGGGGTCTTATTTACGAGCAGTACTTC.

This clonotype has just a few counts. V usage is TRBV9 and J usage is TRBJ2-2; D gene uncertain. The CDR3 is 13 residues long. Germline lookup yields CDR1 SGDLS and CDR2 YYNGEE. Trimming took 0 bases from V and 4 from J, leaving 4 bases between them. CDR3 region: CASSVVSTGELFF. In DNA form, the CDR3 reads TGTGCCAGCAGCGTAGTTAGCACCGGGGAGCTGTTTTTT.

This rearrangement joins TRBV12-3 or TRBV12-4 to TRBJ1-4; possible D gene TRBD1, 5 bases. Deletions cut 4 bases from V and 6 bases from J, with 12 bases between. This CDR3 has 14 residues. In nucleotides, the CDR3 is TGTGCCAGCAGTTCCCGGGCCAGGGATGAAAAACTGTTTTTT. Residues: CASSSRARDEKLFF.

The rearrangement uses TRBV27 and TRBJ1-3; 8 nucleotides match TRBD1. Germline CDR1 reads MNHEY; CDR2 reads SMNVEV (reference sequence). V lost 2 bases and J lost 0; bases outside the gene matches: 3. The CDR3 has 16 amino acids. The CDR3 DNA reads as TGTGCCAGCAGTTTAGGGACAGGCAACTCTGGAAACACCATATATTTT. It encodes CASSLGTGNSGNTIYF.

The sample holds a few counts of this clonotype. The chain couples TRBV7-9 to TRBJ2-2; D is uncertain. Trimming took off 6 bases at V and 8 bases at J, with 10 bases between the two ends. The CDR3 is 12 amino acids. CDR1 and CDR2 (germline): SEHNR, FQNEAQ (reference sequence). The chain's CDR3 is CASSPPVGELFF. The CDR3 DNA reads as TGTGCCAGCAGTCCACCGGTGGGGGAGCTGTTTTTT.

CDR3 loop: CASSSSGVREETQYF. CDR3 DNA sequence: TGTGCCAGCAGCAGCTCAGGGGTTCGAGAGGAGACCCAGTACTTC. The V call is TRBV9, the J call TRBJ2-5; D perhaps matches TRBD1 (6 bases). This CDR3 spans 15 amino acids. V was trimmed by 4 bases and J by 5 bases, leaving 18 bases between them. From germline, CDR1 is SGDLS and CDR2 YYNGEE.